The 26 T cell receptor beta chains listed next were all sequenced from one sample in a study of CD8 T cells in ankylosing spondylitis. Notes on the study in general: Among TCR beta sequences, a motif of about 8 highly homologous variants appeared characteristic of ankylosing spondylitis blood.

TCRdb reanalysed the 5' RACE reads using MiXCR and keeps one entry per CDR3 protein. The sample holds 750,000 to 850,000 distinct CDR3 sequences, over 9.5% seen once. The antigens these receptors bind are not known. Sequences were obtained from blood, either unsorted or a sorted T cell fraction (not recorded which). These receptor sequences come from a male donor with ankylosing spondylitis.

A few counts support this clonotype. The chain couples TRBV29-1 to TRBJ2-1, with 8 bases matching TRBD2. Germline-derived CDR1 and CDR2 are SQVTM and ANQGSEA. The CDR3 loop spans 14 amino acids. V shed 2 bases, J shed 7 bases, and the junction held 7 bases outside the gene matches. CDR3: CSVEPGLGRNEQFF. The CDR3 coding sequence is TGCAGCGTTGAACCGGGACTAGGGCGGAATGAGCAGTTCTTC.

This chain links TRBV6-5 with TRBJ2-1; the D gene could be TRBD1 or TRBD2 (6 bases each). The germline CDR1 and CDR2 sequences are MNHEY and SVGAGI. V dropped 5 bases and J dropped 3 bases, with 23 bases sitting between them. CDR3 size: 18 residues. The CDR3 nucleotides read TGTGCCAGCAGTCACATCGTTTCAGGGGAGGTGGTCTACAATGAGCAGTTCTTC. It translates to CASSHIVSGEVVYNEQFF.

V and J are TRBV7-9 and TRBJ2-7, with D possibly being TRBD1 (6 bases). The V end lost 5 bases, the J end lost 2 bases, and 16 bases lay between the germline ends. CDR3 length: 15 amino acids. Germline CDR1 is SEHNR and CDR2 is FQNEAQ (reference sequence). CDR3 nucleotides: TGTGCCAGCAGCCCCGGACAGATGAAGGCCTACGAGCAGTACTTC. This codes for CASSPGQMKAYEQYF.

V and J are TRBV4-3 and TRBJ2-2; weak D call: TRBD1 (6 bases). Deletions cut 0 bases from V and 7 bases from J, with 18 bases between. The CDR3 has 17 residues. The germline V gene encodes CDR1 LGHNA and CDR2 YSLEER. CDR3 DNA: TGCGCCAGCAGCCAAGATATACAGGGTGTGTCGGGCGGGGAGCTGTTTTTT. As protein: CASSQDIQGVSGGELFF.

This clonotype was recorded many times. The rearrangement links TRBV7-2 to TRBJ2-5; D remains ambiguous. The CDR3 consists of 13 residues. The germline gives CDR1 SGHTA, CDR2 FQGNSA. V lost 5 bases and J 4 bases, leaving 11 bases between the germline ends. This CDR3 is CASSLRTGETQYF. The CDR3 DNA is TGTGCCAGCAGCCTCCGGACGGGAGAGACCCAGTACTTC.

This chain connects TRBV6-1 to TRBJ2-2, with D uncertain. This CDR3 spans 14 amino acids. Between the trimmed V and J ends, which lost 6 bases and 5 bases, there was a span of 13 bases. Looked up from germline, CDR1 is MNHNS and CDR2 is SASEGT. The CDR3 spells CASRPPPRTGELFF. The CDR3 region has the DNA TGTGCCAGCAGGCCACCCCCTAGAACCGGGGAGCTGTTTTTT.

This clonotype was seen many times. The V call is TRBV6-1, the J call TRBJ1-1; D ambiguous. The CDR3 consists of 15 residues. Germline lookup yields CDR1 MNHNS and CDR2 SASEGT. Trimming took off 8 bases at V and 0 bases at J, with 16 bases between the two ends. The CDR3 here is CASSRPFLMNTEAFF. The CDR3 nucleotides are TGTGCCAGCTCTCGCCCGTTCCTTATGAACACTGAAGCTTTCTTT.

This rearrangement joins TRBV7-2 to TRBJ2-7; 8 nucleotides agree with TRBD1. Looked up from germline, CDR1 is SGHTA and CDR2 is FQGNSA. The CDR3 contains 15 residues. Trimming cost V 3 bases and J 2 bases; bases outside gene matches: 6. The CDR3 loop is CASSFGQGQTYEQYF. In nucleotides, the CDR3 is TGTGCCAGCAGCTTTGGACAGGGACAAACCTACGAGCAGTACTTC. Combining the CDR3 with reference TRBV7-2 and TRBJ2-7 gives the whole variable domain GAGVSQSPSNKVTEKGKDVELRCDPISGHTALYWYRQSLGQGLEFLIYFQGNSAPDKSGLPSDRFSAERTGGSVSTLTIQRTQQEDSAVYLCASSFGQGQTYEQYFGPGTRLTVT.

This clonotype was detected only a few times. The rearrangement joins TRBV20-1 to TRBJ2-3, with D hard to call. Germline CDR1 DFQATT, CDR2 SNEGSKA (reference sequence). V dropped 1 base and J dropped 0 bases, with 5 bases sitting between them. The CDR3 spans 13 residues. The CDR3 spells CSARAVSTDTQYF. Written as DNA, the CDR3 is TGCAGTGCTAGAGCTGTTAGCACAGATACGCAGTATTTT.

V and J are TRBV5-4 and TRBJ2-5, with unresolved D. Germline CDR1 reads SGHNT; CDR2 reads YYREEE (reference sequence). The V gene lost 3 bases and the J gene lost 5 bases, with 14 bases spanning the gap. The CDR3 spans 14 residues. This CDR3 is CASSSSGLGETQYF. In nucleotides, the CDR3 is TGTGCCAGCAGCTCTTCGGGTCTGGGTGAGACCCAGTACTTC.

V and J are TRBV11-2 and TRBJ1-2, with 7 positions matching TRBD1. V lost 4 bases to trimming and J lost 3 bases; unmatched junction nucleotides: 8. The V gene's germline CDR1 is SGHAT and CDR2 FQNNGV. This CDR3 has 15 residues. CDR3 DNA: TGTGCCAGCAGCTCTTACAGGGGCTCGGACTATGGCTACACCTTC. This gives the protein CASSSYRGSDYGYTF.

In this sample, this clonotype turned up a few times. This rearrangement joins TRBV12-3 or TRBV12-4 to TRBJ2-3; 11 nucleotides align to TRBD1. With V trimmed by 6 bases and J by 4 bases, 9 bases remained unmatched. The CDR3 is made up of 16 amino acids. Written as DNA, the CDR3 is TGTGCCAGCAGCTACTATCGGGACAGGGGGTCAGATACGCAGTATTTT. Its translation is CASSYYRDRGSDTQYF.

This clonotype has just a few counts. The chain couples TRBV7-3 to TRBJ2-3, with TRBD2 identical over 8 bases. The germline gives CDR1 SGHTA, CDR2 FQGTGA. The CDR3 has 15 residues. The V segment lost 5 bases and the J segment 0 bases; nucleotides outside the gene matches: 4. CDR3 residues: CASSISGVSTDTQYF. CDR3 bases: TGTGCCAGCAGCATTAGCGGGGTGAGCACAGATACGCAGTATTTT.

J is TRBJ2-3 and V is TRBV20-1; D ambiguous. This CDR3 region has 15 residues. Germline V CDR1 and CDR2: DFQATT, SNEGSKA (reference sequence). V was pared by 2 bases and J by 0 bases, with 12 bases between. The CDR3 region has the DNA TGCAGTGCTAGACCCCCGGCTTCTAGCACAGATACGCAGTATTTT. It is translated as CSARPPASSTDTQYF.

The chain links TRBV20-1 to TRBJ2-1; D not certain. The CDR3 covers 11 residues. Trimming took 7 bases from V and 7 from J, leaving 11 bases between them. Germline V gene lookup returns CDR1 DFQATT and CDR2 SNEGSKA (reference sequence). CDR3 bases: TGCAGTGTGGCCAAACCGAATGAGCAGTTCTTC. It codes for CSVAKPNEQFF.

This clonotype was seen many times. V usage is TRBV15 and J usage is TRBJ1-6; no clear D gene. The V and J ends lost 3 bases and 10 bases respectively, with 10 bases between them. This CDR3 is 13 amino acids long. Germline assignment: CDR1 LNHNV and CDR2 YYDKDF (reference sequence). The CDR3 is CATSRLPESPLHF. CDR3 nucleotides: TGTGCCACCAGCAGGTTACCCGAATCACCCCTCCACTTT.

CDR3 sequence: CATSRVTPGPEQYF. Written as DNA, the CDR3 is TGTGCCACCAGCAGAGTTACCCCAGGGCCCGAGCAGTACTTC. This sequence joins TRBV15 and TRBJ2-7; D possibly corresponds to TRBD1 (5 bases). CDR1 and CDR2 (germline): LNHNV, YYDKDF (reference sequence). V was clipped by 1 base and J by 6 bases, with 13 bases between them. This CDR3 contains 14 residues.

This clonotype has a handful of counts. The CDR3 sequence: CASGPKDTQYF. CDR3 DNA sequence: TGTGCCAGCGGGCCGAAAGATACGCAGTATTTT. The chain employs TRBV2 and TRBJ2-3; the D is unclear. V lost 8 bases and J lost 5, with 8 bases in between. The CDR3 length is 11 residues. Germline CDR1 reads SNHLY; CDR2 reads FYNNEI.

This clonotype has only a few counts. The chain recombines TRBV5-1 with TRBJ2-7, with 9 positions matching TRBD1. CDR1 is SGHRS, CDR2 YFSETQ, per germline. This CDR3 is built from 16 residues. J was trimmed by 2 bases and V by 5 bases; bases with no gene match: 11. CDR3 amino acids: CASSSLGGTGTYEQYF. CDR3 nucleotide sequence: TGCGCCAGCAGTTCATTGGGAGGGACAGGGACCTACGAGCAGTACTTC. The full variable domain, completed using reference TRBV5-1 and TRBJ2-7, is KAGVTQTPRYLIKTRGQQVTLSCSPISGHRSVSWYQQTPGQGLQFLFEYFSETQRNKGNFPGRFSGRQFSNSRSEMNVSTLELGDSALYLCASSSLGGTGTYEQYFGPGTRLTVT.

This clonotype has a handful of counts. This chain links TRBV5-5 with TRBJ2-7; tentative D call: TRBD2 (5 bases). The germline V gene has CDR1 SGHKS and CDR2 YYEKEE (reference sequence). Trimming stripped 4 bases from V and 2 bases from J, with 13 bases between. The length of the CDR3 is 14 residues. The CDR3 loop is CASSLQTGTYEQYF. The CDR3 DNA reads as TGTGCCAGCAGCCTTCAGACGGGAACCTACGAGCAGTACTTC.

The chain recombines TRBV7-9 with TRBJ2-1; 8 positions agree with TRBD2. Germline V gene data show CDR1 as SEHNR and CDR2 as FQNEAQ (reference sequence). There are 16 residues in the CDR3. Unmatched junction bases numbered 5, after V lost 4 bases and J lost 0 bases. In nucleotides, the CDR3 is TGTGCCAGCAGCTCCAAAAGCGGGAGCTCCTACAATGAGCAGTTCTTC. Translation: CASSSKSGSSYNEQFF.

This clonotype has a handful of counts. The chain is built from TRBV18 and TRBJ1-6, with TRBD1 matching over 7 bases. The CDR3 extends over 15 amino acids. V was pared by 6 bases and J by 2 bases, with 4 bases of the junction left unmatched. CDR1 KGHSH and CDR2 LQKENI come from the germline V gene. The CDR3 protein is CASSPGTAYNSPLHF. Here the CDR3 DNA reads TGTGCCAGCTCGCCCGGGACAGCCTATAATTCACCCCTCCACTTT.

This clonotype was detected many times. The chain couples TRBV4-3 to TRBJ2-7; D gene ambiguous. In germline, CDR1 is LGHNA, CDR2 YSLEER. V was pared by 0 bases and J by 3 bases, with 15 bases between. This CDR3 has 16 amino acids. The CDR3 protein is CASSQDWGPVGYEQYF. CDR3 in DNA: TGCGCCAGCAGCCAAGATTGGGGTCCTGTCGGCTACGAGCAGTACTTC.

This clonotype was detected ten times or more. The rearrangement links TRBV4-3 to TRBJ1-5; TRBD1 aligns across 7 bases. Looked up from germline, CDR1 is LGHNA and CDR2 is YSLEER. Trimming at V came to 3 bases and at J to 9 bases, leaving 5 bases not matched to a gene. The CDR3 has 13 amino acids. In nucleotides, the CDR3 is TGCGCCAGCAGCCAGGGCAGGGGGGGGCCCCAGCATTTT. As protein: CASSQGRGGPQHF.

This clonotype was detected a few times. V usage is TRBV20-1 and J usage is TRBJ1-1, with D possibly being TRBD1 (5 bases). This CDR3 region has 15 residues. With 6 bases removed from V and 4 bases from J, the gap between germline ends came to 21 bases. Germline V gives CDR1 DFQATT, CDR2 SNEGSKA (reference sequence). The CDR3 protein is CSALGTPKVGTEAFF. In DNA form, the CDR3 reads TGCAGTGCCCTTGGGACCCCTAAGGTGGGCACTGAAGCTTTCTTT.

V and J are TRBV20-1 and TRBJ2-3; 7 nucleotides agree with TRBD2. Germline lookup yields CDR1 DFQATT and CDR2 SNEGSKA (reference sequence). This CDR3 is 14 amino acids long. The V gene end was trimmed by 6 bases and the J gene end by 4 bases; junction bases not matched to a gene: 10. CDR3: CSAPWRGNADTQYF. The CDR3 nucleotides read TGCAGTGCCCCGTGGCGGGGGAACGCAGATACGCAGTATTTT.